This T cell receptor beta chain is drawn from a study of T cell responses to AZD1222 COVID-19 vaccine. Study-wide results and limits: The span of vaccine-associated CD4 TCRs extended across spike, with dominance at 160-218 and 743-854.

Remarks on this clone: Its specificity is not known.

Here immunoSEQ multiplex PCR was the method, and the copy in TCRdb shows in-frame clones only, minus some. This table holds 150,000 to 160,000 clones, 86% found once. Trimming took 7 bases from V and 11 from J; bases not matched to a gene: 11. CDR1 and CDR2 from the germline V gene are MNHEY and SVGAGI. The CDR3 spans 14 residues. The sequencing here drew on peripheral blood, taken on day 0 of MenACWY control vaccination. This chain joins TRBV6-5 and TRBJ1-5; 10 nucleotides agree with TRBD1. The TCR originated in an adult in good health. The CDR3 DNA sequence: TGTGCCAGCAAGGACAGGGGGGGGACAGGGTCCCAGCATTTT. Amino acids: CASKDRGGTGSQHF.